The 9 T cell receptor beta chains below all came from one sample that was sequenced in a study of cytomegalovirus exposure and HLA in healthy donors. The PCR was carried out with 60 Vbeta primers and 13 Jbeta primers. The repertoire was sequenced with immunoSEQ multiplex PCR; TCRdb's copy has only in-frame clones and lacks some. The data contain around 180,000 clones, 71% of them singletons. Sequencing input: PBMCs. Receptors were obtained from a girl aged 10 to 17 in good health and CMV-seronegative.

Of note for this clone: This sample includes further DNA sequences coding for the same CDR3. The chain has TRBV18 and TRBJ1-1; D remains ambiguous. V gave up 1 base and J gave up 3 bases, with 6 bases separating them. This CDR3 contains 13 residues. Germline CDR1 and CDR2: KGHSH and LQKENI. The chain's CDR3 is CASSPREYTEAFF. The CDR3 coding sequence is TGTGCCAGCTCACCACGCGAGTACACTGAAGCTTTCTTT.

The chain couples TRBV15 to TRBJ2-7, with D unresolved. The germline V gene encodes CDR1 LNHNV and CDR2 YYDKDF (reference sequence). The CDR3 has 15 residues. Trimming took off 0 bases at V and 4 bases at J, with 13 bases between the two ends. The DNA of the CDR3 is TGTGCCACCAGCAGAGAGAAGACTTCCCGTTACGAGCAGTACTTC. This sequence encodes CATSREKTSRYEQYF. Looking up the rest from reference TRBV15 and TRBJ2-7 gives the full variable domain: DAMVIQNPRYQVTQFGKPVTLSCSQTLNHNVMYWYQQKSSQAPKLLFHYYDKDFNNEADTPDNFQSRRPNTSFCFLDIRSPGLGDTAMYLCATSREKTSRYEQYFGPGTRLTVT.

The CDR3 here is CASSRPGESSYNEQFF. CDR3 nucleotide sequence: TGTGCCAGTAGTCGGCCCGGGGAGAGCTCCTACAATGAGCAGTTCTTC. The chain uses TRBV19 and TRBJ2-1, with a weak D call TRBD2 (5 bases). V shed 5 bases and J shed 0 bases, with 14 bases lying between them. The CDR3 is made up of 16 amino acids. Germline V gene data show CDR1 as LNHDA and CDR2 as SQIVND (reference sequence).

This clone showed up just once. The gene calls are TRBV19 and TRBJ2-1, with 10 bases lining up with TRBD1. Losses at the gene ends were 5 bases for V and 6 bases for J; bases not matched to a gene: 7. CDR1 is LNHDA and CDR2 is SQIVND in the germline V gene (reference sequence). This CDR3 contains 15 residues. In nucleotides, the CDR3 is TGTGCCAGTAGTCCATGGACAGGGGGTTCCAATGAGCAGTTCTTC. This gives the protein CASSPWTGGSNEQFF.

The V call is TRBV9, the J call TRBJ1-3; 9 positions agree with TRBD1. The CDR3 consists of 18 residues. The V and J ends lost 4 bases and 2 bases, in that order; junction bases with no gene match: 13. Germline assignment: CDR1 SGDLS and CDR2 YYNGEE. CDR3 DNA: TGTGCCAGCAGCTCCCACTCACCGGGACAGGGTGCTGGAAACACCATATATTTT. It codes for CASSSHSPGQGAGNTIYF.

In nucleotides, the CDR3 is TGTGCCAGCACTCGCCCAGGGGGCGATGGCTACACCTTC. Protein sequence: CASTRPGGDGYTF. The gene calls are TRBV5-5 and TRBJ1-2; TRBD1 aligns across 8 bases. CDR1 and CDR2 from the germline V gene are SGHKS and YYEKEE (reference sequence). This CDR3 region has 13 residues. V trimming: 6 bases; J trimming: 6 bases; junction bases outside the gene matches: 7.

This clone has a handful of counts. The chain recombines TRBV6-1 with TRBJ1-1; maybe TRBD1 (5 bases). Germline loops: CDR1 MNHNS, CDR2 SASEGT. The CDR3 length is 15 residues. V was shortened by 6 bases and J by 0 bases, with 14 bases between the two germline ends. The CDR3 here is CASRGGTTLNTEAFF. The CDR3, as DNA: TGTGCCAGCAGGGGGGGTACTACCCTGAACACTGAAGCTTTCTTT.

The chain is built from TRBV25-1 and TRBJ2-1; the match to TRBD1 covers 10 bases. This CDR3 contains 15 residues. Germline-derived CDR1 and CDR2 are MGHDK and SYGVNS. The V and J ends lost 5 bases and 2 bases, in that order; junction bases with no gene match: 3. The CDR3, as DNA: TGTGCCAGCAGTCCGGGACAGGGGACCTACAATGAGCAGTTCTTC. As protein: CASSPGQGTYNEQFF.

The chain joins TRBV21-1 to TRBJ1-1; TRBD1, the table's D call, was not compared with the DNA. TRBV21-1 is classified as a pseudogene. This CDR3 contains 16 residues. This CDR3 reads CASTRNNRGWITEAFF. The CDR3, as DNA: TGTGCCAGCACTCGAAATAACAGGGGGTGGATCACTGAAGCTTTCTTT.